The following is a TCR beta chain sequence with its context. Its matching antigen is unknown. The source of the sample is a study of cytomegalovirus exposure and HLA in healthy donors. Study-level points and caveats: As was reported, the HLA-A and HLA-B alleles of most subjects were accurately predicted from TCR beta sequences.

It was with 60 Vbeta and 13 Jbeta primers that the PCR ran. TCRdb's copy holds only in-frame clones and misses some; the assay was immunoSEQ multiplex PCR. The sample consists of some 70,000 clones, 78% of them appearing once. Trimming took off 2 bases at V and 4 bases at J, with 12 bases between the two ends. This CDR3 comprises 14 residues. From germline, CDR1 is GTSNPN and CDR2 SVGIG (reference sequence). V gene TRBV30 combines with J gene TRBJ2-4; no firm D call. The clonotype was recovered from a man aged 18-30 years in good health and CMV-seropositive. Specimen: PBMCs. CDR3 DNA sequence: TGTGCCTGGAGTAGTGGCCAGAGGAAAAACATTCAGTACTTC. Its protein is CAWSSGQRKNIQYF. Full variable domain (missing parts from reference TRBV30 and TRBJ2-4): SQTIHQWPATLVQPVGSPLSLECTVEGTSNPNLYWYRQAAGRGLQLLFYSVGIGQISSEVPQNLSASRPQDRQFILSSKKLLLSDSGFYLCAWSSGQRKNIQYFGAGTRLSVL.